This record covers a single T cell receptor beta chain. Trimming removed 1 base from V and 5 bases from J, with 17 bases in between. The CDR3 is 16 amino acids. Per germline, CDR1 SGHAT and CDR2 FQNNGV. These data are taken from a study of blood T cell repertoires in COVID-19. Study at large: Donors in the United States, Italy and Spain gave samples during acute or convalescent COVID-19. The cDNA or gDNA used as material had been derived from T cells, B-cell-depleted T cells, or PBMCs.

Original methodology: Reference gene primer amplification gave nucleated cell count estimates. TCRdb's table, derived via immunoSEQ multiplex PCR, lists solely in-frame clones and lacks some. V and J calls and clone size are copied from that table; D and trimming were computed from the DNA. The sample has under 100,000 clones; roughly 90% are singletons. This sequence was found in a man in his fifties with active COVID-19. Material for sequencing was peripheral blood. The V call is TRBV11-2, the J call TRBJ2-5; a possible D gene is TRBD1 (6 bases). Written as DNA, the CDR3 is TGTGCCAGCAGCTTAGGCCCAGGGGCGTCACGGGAGACCCAGTACTTC. Its protein is CASSLGPGASRETQYF.